This T cell receptor beta chain was identified in a study of OX40 agonist ivuxolimab in advanced cancers. Study results and caveats: Among T cells, CD8+ cells averaged more expanded clones than CD4+ cells. Low normalized T-cell clonal expansion also characterized some of the nonresponders.

This CDR3 spans 16 amino acids. Germline CDR1 and CDR2: SGHRS and YFSETQ. Trimming took 4 bases from V and 1 from J; bases not matched to a gene: 3. For this clone: The antigen is unknown.

Generated by immunoSEQ multiplex PCR, the TCRdb table keeps only in-frame clones and is missing some. The sample holds tens of thousands of clones, approximately 85% seen once. The receptor's source is an adult with an advanced solid tumor such as melanoma, head and neck, liver or kidney cancer. The sample in question was CD4+ or CD8+ T cells sorted from blood, obtained in a trial of the OX40 agonist ivuxolimab. The chain joins TRBV5-1 to TRBJ2-3, with 13 bases lining up with TRBD2. The DNA of the CDR3 is TGCGCCAGCAGCGGACTAGCGGGGGCGGGCACAGATACGCAGTATTTT. This sequence encodes CASSGLAGAGTDTQYF. The variable domain in full, completed from reference TRBV5-1 and TRBJ2-3, reads KAGVTQTPRYLIKTRGQQVTLSCSPISGHRSVSWYQQTPGQGLQFLFEYFSETQRNKGNFPGRFSGRQFSNSRSEMNVSTLELGDSALYLCASSGLAGAGTDTQYFGPGTRLTVL.